The 27 T cell receptor beta chains in this list originate from one sample, sequenced in a study of blood T cell repertoires in COVID-19. The protocol was immunoSEQ multiplex PCR, while the TCRdb copy is restricted to in-frame clones and leaves out a portion. Among some 220,000 clones listed, 75% to 85% were seen once. Material: peripheral blood. These receptors were obtained from a woman aged 70-85 years with COVID-19, enrolled during active disease.

V and J are TRBV2 and TRBJ1-4; D is perhaps TRBD1 (6 bases). Germline V gene data show CDR1 as SNHLY and CDR2 as FYNNEI. This CDR3 region has 15 residues. V was shortened by 8 bases and J by 3 bases, with 16 bases between the two germline ends. Here the CDR3 DNA reads TGTGCCAGCGGGGAGGGGGGTTCCTCTAATGAAAAACTGTTTTTT. It translates to CASGEGGSSNEKLFF.

This clone was found a few times. The rearrangement links TRBV12-2 to TRBJ1-6; the D call of TRBD1 is as the table states it, not checked on the DNA. TRBV12-2 is a recognized pseudogene. The CDR3 is 17 amino acids. The CDR3 sequence is CASRLEVGVGYNSPLHF. The CDR3 nucleotides read TGTGCAAGTCGCCTAGAGGTAGGGGTTGGGTATAATTCACCCCTCCACTTT.

The V call is TRBV9, the J call TRBJ1-2, with 9 bases lining up with TRBD1. V lost 0 bases and J lost 8; bases outside the gene matches: 8. This CDR3 is built from 15 residues. CDR1 and CDR2 from the germline V gene are SGDLS and YYNGEE. Here the CDR3 reads CASSVGGTGSRGYTF. DNA for the CDR3: TGTGCCAGCAGCGTAGGGGGGACAGGGAGCAGGGGCTACACCTTC.

This rearrangement joins TRBV18 to TRBJ2-5, with 9 bases fitting TRBD2. After removal of 2 bases from V and 2 bases from J, the junction contained 6 bases not matched to a gene. The CDR3 has 16 residues. Germline loops: CDR1 KGHSH, CDR2 LQKENI. CDR3 sequence reads: CASSPETSGLQETQYF. The CDR3 bases are TGTGCCAGCTCACCAGAGACTAGCGGACTTCAAGAGACCCAGTACTTC.

The chain combines TRBV9 with TRBJ1-1; 7 bases agree with TRBD1. The CDR3 has 15 residues. V shed 3 bases and J 3 bases; nucleotides not matched to a gene: 8. CDR1 is SGDLS and CDR2 is YYNGEE in the germline V gene. CDR3 sequence reads: CASSARDRWDTEAFF. CDR3 DNA sequence: TGTGCCAGCAGCGCCAGGGACAGATGGGACACTGAAGCTTTCTTT.

V gene TRBV6-4 combines with J gene TRBJ2-3, with 9 bases matching TRBD2. Germline CDR1 MRHNA, CDR2 SNTAGT. J lost 3 bases, V lost 0 bases, and 1 base had no gene match. There are 15 residues in the CDR3. DNA for the CDR3: TGTGCCAGCAGTGACTCGGGACTAGCAACAGATACGCAGTATTTT. Translating it yields CASSDSGLATDTQYF.

The chain has TRBV28 and TRBJ2-1; D unclear. This CDR3 is 14 amino acids long. Trimming left V 8 bases short and J 1 base short, with 12 bases between. Per the germline V gene, CDR1 is MDHEN and CDR2 is SYDVKM. CDR3 protein: CASGRRSSYNEQFF. The CDR3 nucleotides read TGTGCCAGCGGCCGCCGGAGTTCCTACAATGAGCAGTTCTTC. Full variable domain (remainder filled in from reference TRBV28 and TRBJ2-1): DVKVTQSSRYLVKRTGEKVFLECVQDMDHENMFWYRQDPGLGLRLIYFSYDVKMKEKGDIPEGYSVSREKKERFSLILESASTNQTSMYLCASGRRSSYNEQFFGPGTRLTVL.

This rearrangement joins TRBV29-1 to TRBJ2-3; 10 bases align to TRBD2. The trim removed 5 bases at V and 3 bases at J, leaving 5 bases unmatched. The germline CDR1 and CDR2 sequences are SQVTM and ANQGSEA. This CDR3 comprises 14 residues. The CDR3 sequence: CSVQPSGRTDTQYF. The DNA of the CDR3 is TGCAGCGTTCAACCTAGCGGGAGAACAGATACGCAGTATTTT.

The V call is TRBV30, the J call TRBJ2-5; 7 nucleotides align to TRBD1. Losses at the gene ends were 0 bases for V and 0 bases for J; bases not matched to a gene: 7. The CDR3 is 16 amino acids. Germline lookup yields CDR1 GTSNPN and CDR2 SVGIG (reference sequence). The CDR3 loop reads CAWSVLRQGYQETQYF. The CDR3 nucleotides are TGTGCCTGGAGTGTGCTCCGACAGGGTTACCAAGAGACCCAGTACTTC.

The rearrangement joins TRBV18 to TRBJ2-1; tentative D call: TRBD2 (5 bases). CDR1 and CDR2 (germline): KGHSH, LQKENI. The CDR3 covers 12 residues. Trimming pared 5 bases from V and 7 bases from J, leaving 9 bases between. CDR3 sequence: CASSDTRNEQFF. DNA of the CDR3: TGTGCCAGCTCAGATACTAGAAATGAGCAGTTCTTC.

The chain's CDR3 is CASSLGGDWGMNSPLHF. For the CDR3, the DNA is TGTGCCAGCAGCTTAGGGGGGGATTGGGGCATGAATTCACCCCTCCACTTT. V is TRBV7-6 and J is TRBJ1-6; tentative D call: TRBD1 (5 bases). The CDR3 loop spans 17 amino acids. The germline gives CDR1 SGHVS, CDR2 FNYEAQ. The V end was cut by 1 base, the J end by 7 bases, with 17 bases between.

The rearrangement joins TRBV19 to TRBJ1-1; the D gene is possibly TRBD1 (6 bases). This CDR3 contains 17 residues. Germline-derived CDR1 and CDR2 are LNHDA and SQIVND (reference sequence). The V and J ends lost 5 bases and 2 bases respectively, with 21 bases between them. In DNA, the CDR3 is TGTGCCAGTAGTCGCCCCGTTGGACAGACCCACAACACTGAAGCTTTCTTT. This codes for CASSRPVGQTHNTEAFF.

The rearrangement uses TRBV10-3 and TRBJ2-1; 9 bases map to TRBD2. Per the germline V gene, CDR1 is ENHRY and CDR2 is SYGVKD. The CDR3 contains 15 residues. The V segment lost 3 bases and the J segment 6 bases; nucleotides outside the gene matches: 6. The DNA of the CDR3 is TGTGCCATCAGTGAAGTAGCGGGAGAAAGCAATGAGCAGTTCTTC. Its protein is CAISEVAGESNEQFF.

The gene calls are TRBV4-3 and TRBJ2-1, with D tentatively TRBD1 (7 bases). Per the germline V gene, CDR1 is LGHNA and CDR2 is YSLEER. The CDR3 is made up of 16 amino acids. V lost 4 bases and J 12 bases, leaving 25 bases between the germline ends. The CDR3 here is CASSLNTGDSRQGQFF. The CDR3 coding sequence is TGCGCCAGCAGCCTGAACACGGGGGACAGCCGCCAAGGGCAGTTCTTC.

The V gene is TRBV3-1 (or the pseudogene TRBV3-2), the J gene TRBJ2-7, with 8 bases that match TRBD2. The CDR3 is 13 residues long. V trimming: 6 bases; J trimming: 5 bases; junction bases outside the gene matches: 6. In germline, CDR1 is LGHDT, CDR2 YNNKEL (reference sequence). CDR3 sequence reads: CASRSRGGDEQYF. The CDR3 nucleotides are TGTGCCAGCAGGTCCCGGGGGGGGGACGAGCAGTACTTC.

Only one count was recorded for this clone. The J gene is TRBJ2-1, the V gene TRBV28, with 11 bases matching TRBD2. The junction had 11 bases not matched to a gene; V was cut back by 7 bases and J by 9 bases. Germline lookup yields CDR1 MDHEN and CDR2 SYDVKM. The CDR3 is made up of 15 amino acids. Here the CDR3 reads CASITGSSGRREQFF. CDR3 nucleotide sequence: TGTGCCAGCATTACAGGGTCTAGCGGGAGGCGTGAGCAGTTCTTC.

The rearrangement links TRBV27 to TRBJ2-1, with 9 bases matching TRBD2. V was pared by 6 bases and J by 5 bases, with 8 bases of the junction left unmatched. The CDR3 has 15 amino acids. Germline V gives CDR1 MNHEY, CDR2 SMNVEV (reference sequence). CDR3 sequence: CASRGGLAIHNEQFF. Written as DNA, the CDR3 is TGTGCCAGCAGGGGTGGACTAGCGATCCACAATGAGCAGTTCTTC.

This clone was detected only a few times. The chain joins TRBV28 to TRBJ2-1, with 12 bases that match TRBD2. J gave up 1 base and V 3 bases, and 10 bases lay outside the gene matches. This CDR3 has 19 residues. Germline V gene lookup returns CDR1 MDHEN and CDR2 SYDVKM. The CDR3 is CASSFSYRTSGGSYNEQFF. CDR3 DNA sequence: TGTGCCAGCAGTTTCTCCTACCGAACTAGCGGGGGGTCCTACAATGAGCAGTTCTTC.

This clone came up a few times. The J gene is TRBJ2-1, the V gene TRBV5-1; maybe TRBD2 (6 bases). The germline CDR1 and CDR2 sequences are SGHRS and YFSETQ. This CDR3 comprises 16 residues. Trimming removed 6 bases from V and 0 bases from J, with 16 bases in between. The CDR3 bases are TGCGCCAGCACCAGAGCGGGTCGGAGCTCCTACAATGAGCAGTTCTTC. Protein: CASTRAGRSSYNEQFF.

The gene calls are TRBV7-2 and TRBJ2-1; the match to TRBD2 covers 13 bases. The length of the CDR3 is 15 residues. Germline loops: CDR1 SGHTA, CDR2 FQGNSA. Losses at the gene ends were 3 bases for V and 10 bases for J; bases not matched to a gene: 6. The CDR3 is CASSLGLAGHIEQFF. CDR3 in DNA: TGTGCCAGCAGCTTGGGACTAGCGGGGCACATCGAGCAGTTCTTC.

The V and J genes are TRBV5-1 and TRBJ1-3, with unresolved D. Between the trimmed V and J ends, which lost 0 bases and 0 bases, there was a span of 13 bases. Germline V gives CDR1 SGHRS, CDR2 YFSETQ. The CDR3 loop spans 17 amino acids. Here the CDR3 reads CASSLGSQRGSGNTIYF. CDR3 sequence (DNA): TGCGCCAGCAGCTTGGGTTCCCAGCGGGGCTCTGGAAACACCATATATTTT.

The rearrangement joins TRBV18 to TRBJ2-1; D is unclear. CDR1 and CDR2 from the germline V gene are KGHSH and LQKENI. The CDR3 covers 14 residues. Trimming shortened V by 3 bases and J by 7 bases, and 13 bases separated the two germline ends. Here the CDR3 DNA reads TGTGCCAGCTCACCCGGGTCATCCCTAAATGAGCAGTTCTTC. Translating gives CASSPGSSLNEQFF. The variable domain in full, with the rest retrieved from reference TRBV18 and TRBJ2-1, is NAGVMQNPRHLVRRRGQEARLRCSPMKGHSHVYWYRQLPEEGLKFMVYLQKENIIDESGMPKERFSAEFPKEGPSILRIQQVVRGDSAAYFCASSPGSSLNEQFFGPGTRLTVL.

The chain couples TRBV6-5 to TRBJ1-5; no definite D call. Germline lookup yields CDR1 MNHEY and CDR2 SVGAGI. The CDR3 length is 13 residues. Trimming took 8 bases from V and 5 from J, leaving 13 bases between them. CDR3 protein: CASGQNTYQPQHF. As DNA, the CDR3 is TGTGCCAGCGGGCAGAATACCTATCAGCCCCAGCATTTT.

The chain combines TRBV9 with TRBJ2-7; 10 bases align to TRBD1. This CDR3 comprises 15 residues. The ends lost 3 bases at V and 4 bases at J; junction bases unmatched: 7. CDR1 SGDLS and CDR2 YYNGEE come from the germline V gene. The CDR3 DNA reads as TGTGCCAGCAGCGAGGGGACAGGGGAGATTTACGAGCAGTACTTC. Amino acid sequence: CASSEGTGEIYEQYF.

The chain is built from TRBV9 and TRBJ1-6; D possibly corresponds to TRBD1 (6 bases). The CDR3 consists of 13 residues. The V gene lost 2 bases and the J gene lost 7 bases, with 7 bases spanning the gap. Germline CDR1 is SGDLS and CDR2 is YYNGEE. CDR3 loop: CASSVGQNSPLHF. The CDR3, as DNA: TGTGCCAGCAGCGTTGGACAGAATTCACCCCTCCACTTT.

The genes are TRBV11-2 and TRBJ2-5; 7 bases are a match to TRBD2. Losses at the gene ends were 7 bases for V and 1 base for J; bases not matched to a gene: 6. The CDR3 loop spans 14 amino acids. From germline, CDR1 is SGHAT and CDR2 FQNNGV. In DNA form, the CDR3 reads TGTGCCAGCATACTCGGGGAGGGCCAAGAGACCCAGTACTTC. It specifies CASILGEGQETQYF.

The chain combines TRBV28 with TRBJ2-7, with 9 nucleotides matching TRBD1. CDR3 length: 14 residues. The V and J ends lost 5 bases and 3 bases, in that order; junction bases with no gene match: 5. Germline V lookup: CDR1 MDHEN, CDR2 SYDVKM. The CDR3 DNA sequence: TGTGCCAGCAGTACCCCGGGACAGGGCTACGAGCAGTACTTC. This gives the protein CASSTPGQGYEQYF.